This TCR beta chain was profiled in a study of blood T cell repertoires in COVID-19. On the study more broadly: Material from acute and convalescent COVID-19 was sourced from the United States, Italy and Spain. T cells, B-cell-depleted T cells, or PBMCs supplied cDNA or gDNA.

Assay used: immunoSEQ multiplex PCR; TCRdb lists only in-frame clones, some missing. Of about 500,000 clones detected, approximately 88% appear once; the ten largest clones hold around 7.8%. CDR1 MNHEY and CDR2 SVGAGI come from the germline V gene. The V and J ends lost 3 bases and 9 bases respectively, with 18 bases between them. CDR3 length equals 16 residues. Seattle patients were enrolled during active infection and followed longitudinally. The V and J genes are TRBV6-5 and TRBJ1-6, with D maybe TRBD1 (5 bases). Sequenced input: peripheral blood. The receptor comes from a woman in her forties or fifties with COVID-19, enrolled during active disease. CDR3 residues: CASSYLQSREGSPLHF. The CDR3, as DNA: TGTGCCAGCAGTTATTTACAGAGCAGGGAAGGTTCACCCCTCCACTTT.